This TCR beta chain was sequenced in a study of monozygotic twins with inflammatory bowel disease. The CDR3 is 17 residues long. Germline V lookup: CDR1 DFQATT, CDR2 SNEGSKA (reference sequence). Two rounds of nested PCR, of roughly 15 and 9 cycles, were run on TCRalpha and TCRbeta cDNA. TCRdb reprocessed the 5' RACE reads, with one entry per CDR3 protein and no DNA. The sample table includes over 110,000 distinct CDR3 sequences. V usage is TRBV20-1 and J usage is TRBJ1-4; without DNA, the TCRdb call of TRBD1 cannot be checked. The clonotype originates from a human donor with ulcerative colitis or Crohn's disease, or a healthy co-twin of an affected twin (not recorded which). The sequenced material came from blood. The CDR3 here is CSARDWGGARSNEKLFF.